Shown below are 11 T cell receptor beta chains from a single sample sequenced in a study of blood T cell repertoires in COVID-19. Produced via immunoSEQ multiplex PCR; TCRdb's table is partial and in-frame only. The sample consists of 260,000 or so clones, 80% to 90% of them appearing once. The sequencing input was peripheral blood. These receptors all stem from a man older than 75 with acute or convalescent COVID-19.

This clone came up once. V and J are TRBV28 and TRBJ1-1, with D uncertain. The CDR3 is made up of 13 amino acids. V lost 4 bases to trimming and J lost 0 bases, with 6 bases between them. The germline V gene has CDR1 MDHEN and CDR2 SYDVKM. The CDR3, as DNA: TGTGCCAGCAGTTCACTGATGAACACTGAAGCTTTCTTT. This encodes CASSSLMNTEAFF.

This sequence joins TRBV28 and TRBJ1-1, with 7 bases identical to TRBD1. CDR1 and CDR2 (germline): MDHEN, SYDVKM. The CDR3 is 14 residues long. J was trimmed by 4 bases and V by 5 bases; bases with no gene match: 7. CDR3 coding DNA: TGTGCCAGCAGTCCCTCGGGACAGTTCACTGAAGCTTTCTTT. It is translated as CASSPSGQFTEAFF.

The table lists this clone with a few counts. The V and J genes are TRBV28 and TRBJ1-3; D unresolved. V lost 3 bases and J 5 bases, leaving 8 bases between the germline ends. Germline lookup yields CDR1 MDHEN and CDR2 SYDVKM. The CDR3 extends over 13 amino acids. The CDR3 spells CASSFRVRNTIYF. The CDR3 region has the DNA TGTGCCAGCAGTTTTAGAGTCAGAAACACCATATATTTT.

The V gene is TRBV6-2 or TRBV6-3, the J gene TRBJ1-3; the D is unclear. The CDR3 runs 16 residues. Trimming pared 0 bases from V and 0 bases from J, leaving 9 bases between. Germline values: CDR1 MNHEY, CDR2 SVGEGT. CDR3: CASSYSPRTSGNTIYF. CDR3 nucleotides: TGTGCCAGCAGTTACTCCCCGCGAACCTCTGGAAACACCATATATTTT.

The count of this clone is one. CDR3 sequence reads: CASSLGTGQDTQYF. In nucleotides, the CDR3 is TGTGCCAGCAGTTTAGGGACAGGGCAAGATACGCAGTATTTT. J is TRBJ2-3 and V is TRBV27; 9 nucleotides match TRBD1. CDR1 and CDR2 (germline): MNHEY, SMNVEV (reference sequence). Trimming at V came to 2 bases and at J to 5 bases, leaving 2 bases not matched to a gene. The CDR3 length is 14 residues.

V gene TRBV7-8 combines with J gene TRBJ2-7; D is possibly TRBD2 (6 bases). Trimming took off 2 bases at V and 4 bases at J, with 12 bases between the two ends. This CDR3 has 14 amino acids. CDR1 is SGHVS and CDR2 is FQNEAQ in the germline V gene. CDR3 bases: TGTGCCAGCAGCTTAAGCGGGTCCGGGTACGAGCAGTACTTC. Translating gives CASSLSGSGYEQYF.

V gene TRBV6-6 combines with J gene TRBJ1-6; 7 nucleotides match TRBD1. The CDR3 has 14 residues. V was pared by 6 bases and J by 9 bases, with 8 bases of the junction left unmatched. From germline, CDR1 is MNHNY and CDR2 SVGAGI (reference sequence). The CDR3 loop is CASSLQGMGSPLHF. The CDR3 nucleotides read TGTGCCAGCAGCCTACAGGGGATGGGTTCACCCCTCCACTTT.

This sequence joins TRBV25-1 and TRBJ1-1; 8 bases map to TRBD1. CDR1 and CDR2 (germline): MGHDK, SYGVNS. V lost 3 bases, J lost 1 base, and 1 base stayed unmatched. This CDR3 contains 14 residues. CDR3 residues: CASSDGQGNTEAFF. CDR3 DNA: TGTGCCAGCAGTGATGGACAGGGGAACACTGAAGCTTTCTTT.

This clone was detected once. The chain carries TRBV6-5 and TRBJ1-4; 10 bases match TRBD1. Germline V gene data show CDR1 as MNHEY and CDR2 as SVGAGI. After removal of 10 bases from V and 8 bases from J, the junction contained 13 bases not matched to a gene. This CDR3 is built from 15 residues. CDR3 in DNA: TGTGCCACCTCGCCCCGGACAGGGGGTAAGGAAAAACTGTTTTTT. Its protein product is CATSPRTGGKEKLFF.

The CDR3 is CASSPKLATPSTDTQYF. The CDR3 DNA sequence: TGTGCCAGCAGTCCGAAGTTGGCCACCCCTAGCACAGATACGCAGTATTTT. This chain links TRBV6-6 with TRBJ2-3; D gene unclear. The CDR3 has 17 residues. CDR1 MNHNY and CDR2 SVGAGI come from the germline V gene (reference sequence). Trimming pared 5 bases from V and 0 bases from J, leaving 18 bases between.

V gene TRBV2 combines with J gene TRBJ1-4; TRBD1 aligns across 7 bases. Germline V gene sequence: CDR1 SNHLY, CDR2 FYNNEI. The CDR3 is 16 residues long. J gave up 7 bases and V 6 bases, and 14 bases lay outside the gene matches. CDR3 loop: CASSPRDRSPGEKLFF. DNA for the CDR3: TGTGCCAGCAGCCCCCGGGACAGATCCCCGGGTGAAAAACTGTTTTTT.